Listed below are T cell receptor beta chains from one sample, sequenced in a study of cytomegalovirus exposure and HLA in healthy donors. Sequencing used immunoSEQ multiplex PCR; TCRdb keeps in-frame clones, though not all of them. The sample holds tens of thousands of clones. Specimen: PBMCs. These TCRs come from a male donor in good health and CMV-seronegative. CDR3s include the opening cysteine and the closing phenylalanine or tryptophan. D genes are given only for firm matches. A row's size may be missing; if present it is once, few, many or a size class.

d_call	v_call	j_call	clone_size	cdr3_aa	cdr3_nt
NA	TRBV19	TRBJ1-1	NA	CASSIRHRRENTEAFF	TGTGCCAGTAGTATACGCCACCGGAGGGAAAACACTGAAGCTTTCTTT
NA	TRBV6-6	TRBJ2-5	NA	CASSYPGQETQYF	TGTGCCAGCAGTTACCCCGGGCAAGAGACCCAGTACTTC
TRBD1	TRBV18	TRBJ2-1	NA	CASSPPLQGETNEQFF	TGTGCCAGCTCACCACCGTTGCAGGGGGAGACGAATGAGCAGTTCTTC
NA	TRBV7-6	TRBJ2-5	NA	CASTLGVGNRVSETQYF	TGTGCCAGCACCCTAGGGGTGGGAAACAGGGTCTCAGAGACCCAGTACTTC
NA	TRBV19	TRBJ1-1	NA	CASSPTGANTEAFF	TGTGCCAGTAGCCCAACAGGAGCGAACACTGAAGCTTTCTTT
TRBD1	TRBV9	TRBJ1-3	NA	CASSGTGVDTIYF	TGTGCCAGCAGCGGGACAGGGGTAGACACCATATATTTT
NA	TRBV7-9	TRBJ2-1	NA	CASSEEARRTDNEQFF	TGTGCCAGCAGCGAGGAGGCTAGGCGCACCGACAATGAGCAGTTCTTC
NA	TRBV6-4	TRBJ1-2	NA	CASSDLGYGYTF	TGTGCCAGCAGTGACCTAGGCTATGGCTACACCTTC
NA	TRBV30	TRBJ1-4	NA	CAWSKIGEANEKLFF	TGTGCCTGGAGTAAGATTGGGGAGGCTAATGAAAAACTGTTTTTT
NA	TRBV7-9	TRBJ2-2	NA	CASSPGLATNTGELFF	TGTGCCAGCAGCCCGGGTCTAGCGACGAACACCGGGGAGCTGTTTTTT
TRBD2	TRBV18	TRBJ2-1	NA	CASSPPTSSYNEQFF	TGTGCCAGCTCACCACCGACTAGCAGCTACAATGAGCAGTTCTTC
NA	TRBV5-4	TRBJ2-7	NA	CASSSTRRVSEQYF	TGTGCCAGCAGCTCGACTAGGAGGGTTTCCGAGCAGTACTTC
NA	TRBV6-1	TRBJ2-2	NA	CASLDRPDTGELFF	TGTGCCAGCCTCGACAGGCCGGACACCGGGGAGCTGTTTTTT
TRBD1	TRBV2	TRBJ2-5	NA	CASSEDRGRETQYF	TGTGCCAGCAGTGAGGACAGGGGAAGAGAGACCCAATACTTC
TRBD1	TRBV27	TRBJ1-1	medium-sized	CASSRGLTEAFF	TGTGCCAGCAGCAGGGGGCTGACTGAAGCTTTCTTT
TRBD2	TRBV18	TRBJ2-1	NA	CASSPGPSGSYNEQFF	TGTGCCAGCTCACCAGGGCCTAGCGGGTCCTACAATGAGCAGTTCTTC
NA	TRBV19	TRBJ1-2	NA	CASTLRRGLYGYTF	TGTGCCAGTACCCTTCGGCGGGGGCTCTATGGCTACACCTTC
NA	TRBV27	TRBJ2-3	NA	CASTPWGETASTDTQYF	TGTGCCAGCACTCCCTGGGGGGAGACAGCTAGCACAGATACGCAGTATTTT
NA	TRBV28	TRBJ2-7	NA	CASSLYEKRHEQYF	TGTGCCAGCAGTTTATACGAGAAGCGGCACGAGCAGTACTTC
TRBD2	TRBV10-1	TRBJ2-4	NA	CASSPAGGMYIQYF	TGCGCCAGCAGTCCAGCGGGAGGGATGTACATTCAGTACTTC
TRBD1	TRBV18	TRBJ1-1	NA	CASSADRGRMNTEAFF	TGTGCCAGTTCAGCGGACAGGGGACGTATGAACACTGAAGCTTTCTTT
TRBD2	TRBV4-2	TRBJ2-3	NA	CASSQDFGGGQALDTQYF	TGTGCCAGCAGCCAAGATTTTGGCGGGGGTCAGGCACTAGATACGCAGTATTTT
NA	TRBV9	TRBJ1-6	NA	CASSVGRTDNSPLHF	TGTGCCAGCAGCGTAGGTAGGACAGATAATTCACCCCTCCACTTT
NA	TRBV14	TRBJ2-7	NA	CASSWGVLGEQYF	TGTGCCAGCAGCTGGGGGGTGTTAGGCGAGCAGTACTTC